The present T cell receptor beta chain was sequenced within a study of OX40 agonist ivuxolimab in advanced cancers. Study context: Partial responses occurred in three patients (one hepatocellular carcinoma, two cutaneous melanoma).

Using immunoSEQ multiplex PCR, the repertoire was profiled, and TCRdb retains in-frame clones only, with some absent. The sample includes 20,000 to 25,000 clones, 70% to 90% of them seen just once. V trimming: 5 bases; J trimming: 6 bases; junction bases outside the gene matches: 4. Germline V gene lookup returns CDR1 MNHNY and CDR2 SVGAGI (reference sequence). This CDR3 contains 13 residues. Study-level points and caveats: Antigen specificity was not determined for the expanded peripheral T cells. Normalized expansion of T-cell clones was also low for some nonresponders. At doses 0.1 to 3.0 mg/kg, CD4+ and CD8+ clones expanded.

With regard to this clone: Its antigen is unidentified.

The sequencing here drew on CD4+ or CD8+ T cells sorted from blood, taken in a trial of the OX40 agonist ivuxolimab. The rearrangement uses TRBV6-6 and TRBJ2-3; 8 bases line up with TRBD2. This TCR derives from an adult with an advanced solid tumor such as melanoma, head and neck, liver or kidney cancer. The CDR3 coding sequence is TGTGCCAGCAGTCCAATAGCGGGGGATACGCAGTATTTT. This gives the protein CASSPIAGDTQYF.